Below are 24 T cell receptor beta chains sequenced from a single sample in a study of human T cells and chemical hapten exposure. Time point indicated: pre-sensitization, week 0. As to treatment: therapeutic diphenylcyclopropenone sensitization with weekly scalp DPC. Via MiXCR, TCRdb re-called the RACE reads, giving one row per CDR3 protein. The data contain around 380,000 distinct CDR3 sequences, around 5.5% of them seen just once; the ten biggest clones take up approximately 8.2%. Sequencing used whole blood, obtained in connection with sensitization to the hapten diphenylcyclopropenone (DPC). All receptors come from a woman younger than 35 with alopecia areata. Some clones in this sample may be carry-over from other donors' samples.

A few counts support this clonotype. In DNA form, the CDR3 reads TGTGCCAGCAGCCCAACGGTGCTTTCTTATAATTCACCCCTCCACTTT. Amino acid sequence: CASSPTVLSYNSPLHF. V and J are TRBV7-8 and TRBJ1-6, with unresolved D. From germline, CDR1 is SGHVS and CDR2 FQNEAQ. V lost 5 bases and J lost 4, with 15 bases in between. CDR3 length equals 16 residues.

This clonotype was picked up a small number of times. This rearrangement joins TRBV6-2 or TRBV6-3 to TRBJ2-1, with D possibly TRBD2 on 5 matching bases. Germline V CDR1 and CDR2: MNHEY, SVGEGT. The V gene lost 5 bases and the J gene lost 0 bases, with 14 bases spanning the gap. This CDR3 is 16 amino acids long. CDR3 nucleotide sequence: TGTGCCAGCAGTCGGGGTCGGGTTAGCTCCTACAATGAGCAGTTCTTC. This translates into CASSRGRVSSYNEQFF.

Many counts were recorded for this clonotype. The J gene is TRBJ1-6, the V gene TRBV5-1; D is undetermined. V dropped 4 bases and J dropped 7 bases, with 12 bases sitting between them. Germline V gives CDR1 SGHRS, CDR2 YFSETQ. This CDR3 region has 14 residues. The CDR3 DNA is TGCGCCAGCAGCCCGAACATGGGCAATTCACCCCTCCACTTT. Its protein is CASSPNMGNSPLHF.

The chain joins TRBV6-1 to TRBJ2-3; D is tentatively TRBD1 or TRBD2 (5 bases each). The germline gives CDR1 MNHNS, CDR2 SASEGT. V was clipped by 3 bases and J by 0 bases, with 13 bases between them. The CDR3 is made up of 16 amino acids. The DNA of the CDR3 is TGTGCCAGCAGTGACAGGGACCCCATGAGCACAGATACGCAGTATTTT. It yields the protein CASSDRDPMSTDTQYF.

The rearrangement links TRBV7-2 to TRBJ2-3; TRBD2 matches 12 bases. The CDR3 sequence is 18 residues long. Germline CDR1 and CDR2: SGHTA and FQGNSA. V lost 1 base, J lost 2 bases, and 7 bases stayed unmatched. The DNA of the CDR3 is TGTGCCAGCAGCTTAGGATTGCTAGCGGGGGGGCTCACAGATACGCAGTATTTT. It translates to CASSLGLLAGGLTDTQYF.

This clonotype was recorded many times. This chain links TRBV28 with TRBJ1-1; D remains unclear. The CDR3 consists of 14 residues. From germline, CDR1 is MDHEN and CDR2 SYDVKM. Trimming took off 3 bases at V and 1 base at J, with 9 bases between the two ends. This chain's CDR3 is CASSLSRRNTEAFF. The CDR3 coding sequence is TGTGCCAGCAGTTTGTCACGTAGGAACACTGAAGCTTTCTTT.

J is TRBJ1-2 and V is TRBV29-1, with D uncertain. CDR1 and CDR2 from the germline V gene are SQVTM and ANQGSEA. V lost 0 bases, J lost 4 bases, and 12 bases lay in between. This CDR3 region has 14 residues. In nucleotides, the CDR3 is TGCAGCGTTGAAGAGATCGACGGTACCTATGGCTACACCTTC. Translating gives CSVEEIDGTYGYTF.

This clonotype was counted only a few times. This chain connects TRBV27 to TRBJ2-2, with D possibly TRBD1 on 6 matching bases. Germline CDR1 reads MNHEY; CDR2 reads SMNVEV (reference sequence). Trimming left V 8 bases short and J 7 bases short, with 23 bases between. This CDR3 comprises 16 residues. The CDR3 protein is CASRLGDRNSYGELFF. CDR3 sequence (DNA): TGTGCCAGCCGGCTTGGAGACAGGAATTCATACGGGGAGCTGTTTTTT.

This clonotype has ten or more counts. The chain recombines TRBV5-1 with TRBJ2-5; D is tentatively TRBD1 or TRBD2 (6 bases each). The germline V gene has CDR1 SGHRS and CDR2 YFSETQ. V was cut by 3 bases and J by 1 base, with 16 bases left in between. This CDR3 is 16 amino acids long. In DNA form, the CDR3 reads TGCGCCAGCAGCTCTCAATTTTGGGGGGCCCAAGAGACCCAGTACTTC. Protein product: CASSSQFWGAQETQYF.

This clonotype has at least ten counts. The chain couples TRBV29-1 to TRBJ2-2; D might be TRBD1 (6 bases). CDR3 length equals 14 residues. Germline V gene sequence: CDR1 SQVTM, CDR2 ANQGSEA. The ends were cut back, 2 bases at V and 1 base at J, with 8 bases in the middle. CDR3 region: CSVEQDRNTGELFF. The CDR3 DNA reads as TGCAGCGTTGAACAGGACAGGAACACCGGGGAGCTGTTTTTT.

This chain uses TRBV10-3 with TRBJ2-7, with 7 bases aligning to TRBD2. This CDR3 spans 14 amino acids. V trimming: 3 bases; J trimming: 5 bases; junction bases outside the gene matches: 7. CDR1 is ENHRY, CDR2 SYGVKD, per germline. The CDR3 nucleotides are TGTGCCATCAGTGATCAGCGGGGAAAGGACGAGCAGTACTTC. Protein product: CAISDQRGKDEQYF.

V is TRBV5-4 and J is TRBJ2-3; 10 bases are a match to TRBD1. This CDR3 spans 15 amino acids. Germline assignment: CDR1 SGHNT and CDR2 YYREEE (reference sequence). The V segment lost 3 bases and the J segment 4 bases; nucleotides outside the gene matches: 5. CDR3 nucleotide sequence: TGTGCCAGCAGCTCATGGGACAGGGGAGCAGATACGCAGTATTTT. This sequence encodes CASSSWDRGADTQYF. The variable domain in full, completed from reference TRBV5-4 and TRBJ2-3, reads ETGVTQSPTHLIKTRGQQVTLRCSSQSGHNTVSWYQQALGQGPQFIFQYYREEENGRGNFPPRFSGLQFPNYSSELNVNALELDDSALYLCASSSWDRGADTQYFGPGTRLTVL.

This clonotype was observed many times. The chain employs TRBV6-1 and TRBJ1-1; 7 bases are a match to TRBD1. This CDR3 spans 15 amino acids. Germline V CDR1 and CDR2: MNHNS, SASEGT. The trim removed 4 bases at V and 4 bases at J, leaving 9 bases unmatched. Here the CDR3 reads CASSAQDRSTTEAFF. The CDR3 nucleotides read TGTGCCAGCAGTGCCCAGGACAGGTCAACCACTGAAGCTTTCTTT.

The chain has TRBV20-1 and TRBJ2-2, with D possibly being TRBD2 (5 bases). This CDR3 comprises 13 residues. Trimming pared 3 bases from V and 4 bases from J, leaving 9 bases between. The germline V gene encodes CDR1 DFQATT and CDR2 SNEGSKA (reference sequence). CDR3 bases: TGCAGTGCTAGTGCGGGTGGCACCGGGGAGCTGTTTTTT. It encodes CSASAGGTGELFF.

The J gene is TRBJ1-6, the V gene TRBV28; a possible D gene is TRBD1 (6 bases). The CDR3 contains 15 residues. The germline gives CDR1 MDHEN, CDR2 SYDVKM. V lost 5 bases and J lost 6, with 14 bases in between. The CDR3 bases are TGTGCCAGCAGTCCTAGGACAGCCTTTAATTCACCCCTCCACTTT. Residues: CASSPRTAFNSPLHF.

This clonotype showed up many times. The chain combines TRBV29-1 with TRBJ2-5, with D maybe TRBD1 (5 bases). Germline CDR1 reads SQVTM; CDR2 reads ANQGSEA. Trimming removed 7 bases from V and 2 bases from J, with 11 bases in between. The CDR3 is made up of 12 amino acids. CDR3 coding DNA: TGCAGCGCCAGACAGCTACAAGAGACCCAGTACTTC. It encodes CSARQLQETQYF.

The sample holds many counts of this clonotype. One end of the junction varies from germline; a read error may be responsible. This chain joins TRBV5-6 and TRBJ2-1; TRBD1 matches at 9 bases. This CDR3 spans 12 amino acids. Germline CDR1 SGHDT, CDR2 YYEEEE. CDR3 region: CASSYVRDRESF. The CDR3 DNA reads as TGTGCCAGCAGCTATGTAAGGGACAGGGAGTCCTTC.

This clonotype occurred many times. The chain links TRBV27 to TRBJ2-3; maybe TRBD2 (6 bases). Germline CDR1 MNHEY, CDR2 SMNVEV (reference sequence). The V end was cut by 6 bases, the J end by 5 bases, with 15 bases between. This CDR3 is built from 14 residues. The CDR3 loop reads CASRGGAVRDTQYF. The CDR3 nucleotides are TGTGCCAGCAGGGGCGGGGCTGTCCGAGATACGCAGTATTTT.

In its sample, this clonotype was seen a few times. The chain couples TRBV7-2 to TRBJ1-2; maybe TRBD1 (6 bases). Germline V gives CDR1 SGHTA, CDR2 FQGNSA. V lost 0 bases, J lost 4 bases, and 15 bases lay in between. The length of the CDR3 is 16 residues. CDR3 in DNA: TGTGCCAGCAGCTTAGCGCGGCTGGGGGGCCGCTATGGCTACACCTTC. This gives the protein CASSLARLGGRYGYTF.

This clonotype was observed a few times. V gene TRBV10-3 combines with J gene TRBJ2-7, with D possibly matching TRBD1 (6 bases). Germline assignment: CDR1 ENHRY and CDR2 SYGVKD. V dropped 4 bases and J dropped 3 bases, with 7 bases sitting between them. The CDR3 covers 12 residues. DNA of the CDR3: TGTGCCATCAGTGGAGGGGGCTACGAGCAGTACTTC. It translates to CAISGGGYEQYF.

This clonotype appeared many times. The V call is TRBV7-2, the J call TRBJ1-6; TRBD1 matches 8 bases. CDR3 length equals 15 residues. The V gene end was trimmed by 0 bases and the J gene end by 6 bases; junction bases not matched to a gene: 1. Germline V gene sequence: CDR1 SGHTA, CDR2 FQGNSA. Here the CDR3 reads CASSLAGQVNSPLHF. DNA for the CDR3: TGTGCCAGCAGCTTAGCGGGACAGGTTAATTCACCCCTCCACTTT.

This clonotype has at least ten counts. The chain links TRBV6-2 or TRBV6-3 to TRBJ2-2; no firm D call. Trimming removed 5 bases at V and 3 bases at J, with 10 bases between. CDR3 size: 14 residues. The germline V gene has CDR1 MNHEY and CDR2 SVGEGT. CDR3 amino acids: CASSQLGYTGELFF. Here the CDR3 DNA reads TGTGCCAGCAGTCAGCTGGGGTACACCGGGGAGCTGTTTTTT.

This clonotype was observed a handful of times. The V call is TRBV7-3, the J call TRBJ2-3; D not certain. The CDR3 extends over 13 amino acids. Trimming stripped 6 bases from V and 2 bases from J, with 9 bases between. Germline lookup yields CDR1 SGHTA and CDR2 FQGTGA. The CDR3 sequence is CASRISDTDTQYF. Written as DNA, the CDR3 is TGTGCCAGCAGGATAAGTGACACAGATACGCAGTATTTT.

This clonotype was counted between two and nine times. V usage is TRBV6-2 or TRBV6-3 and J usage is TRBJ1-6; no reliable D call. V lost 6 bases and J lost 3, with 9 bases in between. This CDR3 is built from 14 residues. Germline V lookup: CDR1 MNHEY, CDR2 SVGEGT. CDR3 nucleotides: TGTGCCAGCAGGGGCGATTTCTATAATTCACCCCTCCACTTT. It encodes CASRGDFYNSPLHF.